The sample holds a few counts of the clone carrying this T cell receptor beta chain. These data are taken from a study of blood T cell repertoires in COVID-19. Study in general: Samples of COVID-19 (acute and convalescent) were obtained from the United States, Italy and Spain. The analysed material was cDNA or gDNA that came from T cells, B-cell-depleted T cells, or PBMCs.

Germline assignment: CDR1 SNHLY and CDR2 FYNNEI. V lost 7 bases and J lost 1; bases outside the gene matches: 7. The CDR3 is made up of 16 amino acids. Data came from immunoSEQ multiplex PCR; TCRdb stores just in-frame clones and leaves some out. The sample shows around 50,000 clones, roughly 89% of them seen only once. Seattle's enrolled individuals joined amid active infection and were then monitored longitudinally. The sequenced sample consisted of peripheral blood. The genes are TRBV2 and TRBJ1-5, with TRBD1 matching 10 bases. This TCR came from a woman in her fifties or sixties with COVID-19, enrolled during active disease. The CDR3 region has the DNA TGTGCCAGCATAGGACAGGGGGTATCAAGCAATCAGCCCCAGCATTTT. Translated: CASIGQGVSSNQPQHF.